A single sample is the source of the 8 T cell receptor beta chains below, sequenced in a study of blood T cell repertoires in COVID-19. This table comes from immunoSEQ multiplex PCR, and its TCRdb copy is limited to in-frame clones, with some not included. The profile shows roughly 200,000 clones, 81% of them singletons. Specimen: peripheral blood. These receptor sequences come from a woman in her 40s with COVID-19, enrolled during active disease.

V is TRBV6-5 and J is TRBJ2-5; 7 bases align to TRBD1. From germline, CDR1 is MNHEY and CDR2 SVGAGI. Trimming at V came to 6 bases and at J to 7 bases, leaving 14 bases not matched to a gene. This CDR3 comprises 15 residues. CDR3 nucleotide sequence: TGTGCCAGCAGCCGGTCGTCAGGGGGAAAATCGACCCAGTACTTC. Amino acids: CASSRSSGGKSTQYF.

This clone was picked up one time. One end of the junction varies from germline; a read error may be responsible. The rearrangement uses TRBV7-7 and TRBJ1-3; D is perhaps TRBD1 (6 bases). This CDR3 region has 16 residues. CDR1 and CDR2 from the germline V gene are SSHAT and FNYEAQ (reference sequence). In DNA, the CDR3 is TGTGCTAGCAGCCTCAGACAGGCTCACTCTGGAAACACCATATATTTT. Its protein product is CASSLRQAHSGNTIYF.

V is TRBV6-5 and J is TRBJ2-5, with 7 positions matching TRBD2. The CDR3 spans 14 residues. Germline loops: CDR1 MNHEY, CDR2 SVGAGI. Germline trimming cut 6 bases from V and 2 bases from J; bases unmatched to any gene: 6. CDR3: CASRGLAAQETQYF. The CDR3 DNA is TGTGCCAGCAGAGGTCTAGCGGCACAAGAGACCCAGTACTTC.

CDR3 protein: CASTPYTEAFF. CDR3 nucleotide sequence: TGTGCCAGCACCCCCTACACTGAAGCTTTCTTT. This chain joins TRBV6-5 and TRBJ1-1; no clear D gene. V lost 7 bases and J lost 3, with 6 bases in between. Germline V lookup: CDR1 MNHEY, CDR2 SVGAGI. The CDR3 is 11 residues long.

The chain links TRBV6-1 to TRBJ1-1; 7 bases are a match to TRBD1. J was trimmed by 3 bases and V by 2 bases; bases with no gene match: 9. The CDR3 runs 16 residues. CDR1 is MNHNS and CDR2 is SASEGT in the germline V gene. The CDR3 sequence: CASSEPHRGIDTEAFF. The CDR3 DNA is TGTGCCAGCAGTGAACCTCACAGGGGAATAGACACTGAAGCTTTCTTT.

The V gene is TRBV7-8, the J gene TRBJ2-1; D is undetermined. The CDR3 totals 12 residues. V was trimmed by 1 base and J by 15 bases, leaving 13 bases between them. Germline lookup yields CDR1 SGHVS and CDR2 FQNEAQ. CDR3 loop: CASSLGPTPVFF. DNA for the CDR3: TGTGCCAGCAGCTTAGGGCCCACACCTGTGTTCTTC. The full variable domain, rest sourced from reference TRBV7-8 and TRBJ2-1, is GAGVSQSPRYKVAKRGQDVALRCDPISGHVSLFWYQQALGQGPEFLTYFQNEAQLDKSGLPSDRFFAERPEGSVSTLKIQRTQQEDSAVYLCASSLGPTPVFFGPGTRLTVL.

The chain uses TRBV7-2 and TRBJ2-1; maybe TRBD1 (5 bases). Germline CDR1 reads SGHTA; CDR2 reads FQGNSA. This CDR3 has 13 residues. V was trimmed by 3 bases and J by 10 bases, leaving 13 bases between them. The CDR3 DNA is TGTGCCAGCAGCTTGGGGCGGCTCGAGGAGCAGTTCTTC. Amino acid sequence: CASSLGRLEEQFF. Complete variable domain (other parts from reference TRBV7-2 and TRBJ2-1): GAGVSQSPSNKVTEKGKDVELRCDPISGHTALYWYRQSLGQGLEFLIYFQGNSAPDKSGLPSDRFSAERTGGSVSTLTIQRTQQEDSAVYLCASSLGRLEEQFFGPGTRLTVL.

This CDR3 is CASRMDRDDEQFF. CDR3 nucleotide sequence: TGTGCCAGCAGGATGGACAGGGATGATGAGCAGTTCTTC. The chain carries TRBV2 and TRBJ2-1; 8 bases are shared with TRBD1. The CDR3 runs 13 residues. The V gene's germline CDR1 is SNHLY and CDR2 FYNNEI. The V and J ends lost 6 bases and 8 bases, in that order; junction bases with no gene match: 6.